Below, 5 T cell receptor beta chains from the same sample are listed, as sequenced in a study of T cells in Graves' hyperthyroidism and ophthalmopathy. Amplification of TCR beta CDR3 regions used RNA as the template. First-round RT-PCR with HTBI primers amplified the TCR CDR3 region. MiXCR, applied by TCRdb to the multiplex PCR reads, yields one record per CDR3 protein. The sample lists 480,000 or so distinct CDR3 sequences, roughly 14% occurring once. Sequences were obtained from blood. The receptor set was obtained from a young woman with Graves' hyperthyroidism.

CDR3 bases: TGTGCCTGGAGCCAAAGCGGGAGGGCCTCCTACGAGCAGTACGTC. Protein product: CAWSQSGRASYEQYV. The chain links TRBV30 to TRBJ2-7; TRBD2 matches at 10 bases. Germline loops: CDR1 GTSNPN, CDR2 SVGIG (reference sequence). The V segment lost 3 bases and the J segment 0 bases; nucleotides outside the gene matches: 5. There are 15 residues in the CDR3.

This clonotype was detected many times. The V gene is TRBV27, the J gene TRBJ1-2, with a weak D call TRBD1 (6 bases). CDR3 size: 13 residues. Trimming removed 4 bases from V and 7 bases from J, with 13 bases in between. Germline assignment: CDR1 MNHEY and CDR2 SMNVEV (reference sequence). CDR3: CASSWGAIGGYTF. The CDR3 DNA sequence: TGTGCCAGCAGTTGGGGGGCGATAGGTGGCTACACCTTC.

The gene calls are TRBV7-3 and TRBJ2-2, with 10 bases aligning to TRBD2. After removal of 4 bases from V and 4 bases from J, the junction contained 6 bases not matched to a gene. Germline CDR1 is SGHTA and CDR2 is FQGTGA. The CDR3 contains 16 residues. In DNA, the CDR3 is TGTGCCAGCAGCTATCTAGCGGGAGCCCTCACCGGGGAGCTGTTTTTT. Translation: CASSYLAGALTGELFF.

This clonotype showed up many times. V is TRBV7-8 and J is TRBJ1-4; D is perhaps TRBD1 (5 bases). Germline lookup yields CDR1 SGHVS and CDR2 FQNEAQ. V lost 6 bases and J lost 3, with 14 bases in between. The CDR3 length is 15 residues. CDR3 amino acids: CASSLPGGANEKLFF. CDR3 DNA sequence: TGTGCCAGCAGTCTTCCGGGGGGGGCTAATGAAAAACTGTTTTTT.

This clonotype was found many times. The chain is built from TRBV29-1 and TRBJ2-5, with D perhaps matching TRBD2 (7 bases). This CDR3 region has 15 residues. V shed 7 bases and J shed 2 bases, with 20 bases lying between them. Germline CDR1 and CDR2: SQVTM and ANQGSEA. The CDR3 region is CSGAPLSGTQETQYF. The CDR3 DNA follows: TGCAGCGGGGCCCCCCTAAGCGGGACACAAGAGACCCAGTACTTC.